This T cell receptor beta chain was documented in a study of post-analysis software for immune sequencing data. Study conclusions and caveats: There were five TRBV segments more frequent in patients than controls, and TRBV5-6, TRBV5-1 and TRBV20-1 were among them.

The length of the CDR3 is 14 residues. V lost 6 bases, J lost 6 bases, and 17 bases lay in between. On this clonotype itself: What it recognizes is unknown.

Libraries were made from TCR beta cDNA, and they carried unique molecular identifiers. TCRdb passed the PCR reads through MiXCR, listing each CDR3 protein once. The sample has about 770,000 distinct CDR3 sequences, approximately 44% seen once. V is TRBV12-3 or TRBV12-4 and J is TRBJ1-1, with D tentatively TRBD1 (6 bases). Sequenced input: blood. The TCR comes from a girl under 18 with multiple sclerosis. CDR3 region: CASRDKQGNPEAFF. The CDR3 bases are TGTGCCAGCAGGGATAAACAGGGAAACCCTGAAGCTTTCTTT.